This TCR beta chain was sequenced for a study of Ad26.COV2.S vaccination and SARS-CoV-2 variants. Study-level information: The authors gave Ad26.COV2.S intramuscularly, either once or twice 56 days apart.

Study-level findings and limits: Placebo recipients and vaccine recipients were similar in non-spike TCR breadth.

Repertoires were generated with immunoSEQ multiplex PCR, while TCRdb's copy carries only in-frame clones and drops some. The data contain around 450,000 clones, 80% to 90% of them singletons. For this clone: Its antigen is unknown.

Indicated treatment: 15 to 20 received Ad26.COV2.S at low or high dose, single or two shots; about 5 received placebo; per-sample allocation not given. Day 63 after the first vaccine or placebo injection was the time point for sampling. This specimen was peripheral blood, taken in a trial of Ad26.COV2.S vaccine versus placebo. The receptor was derived from a person aged 18-65 years who received the Ad26.COV2.S COVID-19 vaccine or a placebo.

This chain's CDR3 is CASSYLDRDYGYTF. The CDR3 DNA reads as TGTGCCAGCAGTTACCTTGACAGGGACTATGGCTACACCTTC. The V gene is TRBV6-6, the J gene TRBJ1-2; 7 bases agree with TRBD1. The CDR3 loop spans 14 amino acids. After removal of 2 bases from V and 3 bases from J, the junction contained 3 bases not matched to a gene. Germline V CDR1 and CDR2: MNHNY, SVGAGI (reference sequence).